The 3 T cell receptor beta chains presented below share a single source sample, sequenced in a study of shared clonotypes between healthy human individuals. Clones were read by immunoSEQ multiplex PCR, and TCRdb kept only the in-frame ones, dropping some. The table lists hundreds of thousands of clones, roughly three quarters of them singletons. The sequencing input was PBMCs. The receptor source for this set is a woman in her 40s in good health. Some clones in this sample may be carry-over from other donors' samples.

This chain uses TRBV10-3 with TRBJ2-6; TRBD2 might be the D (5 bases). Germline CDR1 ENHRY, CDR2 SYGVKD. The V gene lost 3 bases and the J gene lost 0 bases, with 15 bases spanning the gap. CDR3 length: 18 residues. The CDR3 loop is CAISELGIRGSGANVLTF. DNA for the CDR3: TGTGCCATCAGTGAATTGGGTATTCGGGGCTCTGGGGCCAACGTCCTGACTTTC.

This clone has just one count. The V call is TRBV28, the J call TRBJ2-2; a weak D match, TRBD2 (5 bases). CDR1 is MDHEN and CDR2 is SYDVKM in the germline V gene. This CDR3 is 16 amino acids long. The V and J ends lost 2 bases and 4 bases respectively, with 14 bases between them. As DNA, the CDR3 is TGTGCCAGCAGTTTACCAAGAGGGTTCGCCACCGGGGAGCTGTTTTTT. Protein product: CASSLPRGFATGELFF.

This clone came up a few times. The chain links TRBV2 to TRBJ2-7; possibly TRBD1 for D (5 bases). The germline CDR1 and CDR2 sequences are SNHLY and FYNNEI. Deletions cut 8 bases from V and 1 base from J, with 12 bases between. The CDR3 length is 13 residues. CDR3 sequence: CASGVDSSYEQYF. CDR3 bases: TGTGCCAGCGGTGTTGACAGTTCCTACGAGCAGTACTTC.